This TCR beta chain was obtained from a study of patients and donors after allogeneic stem cell transplantation. TCRdb re-called the RT-PCR reads through MiXCR, storing one row per CDR3 protein. This sample has hundreds of thousands of distinct CDR3 sequences, with around 16% found just once. The CDR3 length is 16 residues. Germline CDR1 reads LGHDT; CDR2 reads YNNKEL (reference sequence). Germline trimming cut 0 bases from V and 5 bases from J; bases unmatched to any gene: 8. This sequence joins TRBV3-1 and TRBJ2-5; the match to TRBD2 covers 8 bases. The receptor's source is a human donor who was either an allogeneic HSCT recipient or a stem cell or donor lymphocyte infusion donor (not recorded which). It is not recorded whose cells these are; they may come from a transplant donor. Sequenced input: blood, either unsorted or a sorted T cell fraction (not recorded which). DNA of the CDR3: TGTGCCAGCAGCCAAGAAGGCGGGGGGCTATGGGAGACCCAGTACTTC. It specifies CASSQEGGGLWETQYF.